The T cell receptor (beta chain) under discussion was sequenced for a study of shared clonotypes between healthy human individuals. Findings and caveats of the study: Researchers sampled only blood; tissue repertoires likely differ.

The authors ran the assay at deep level. Sequencing was performed on unsorted PBMC DNA using ten immunoSEQ deep assay plates. Sequencing used immunoSEQ multiplex PCR; TCRdb keeps in-frame clones, though not all of them. The sample has around 500,000 clones, more than 65% seen once. In its sample, this clone was seen a few times. Its cognate antigen is unknown. A single base is all that separates this from a far larger clone, so a read error is likely. The same CDR3 arises from other DNA sequences in this sample as well. CDR1 and CDR2 from the germline V gene are SQVTM and ANQGSEA. The CDR3 has 14 amino acids. All donors were Caucasian adults living in Nashville, Tennessee.

The sequence was collected from a woman in her thirties or forties in good health. Some clones in this sample may be carry-over from other donors' samples. The sample was PBMCs. The chain joins TRBV29-1 to TRBJ1-1, with D perhaps TRBD1 (5 bases). CDR3 region: CSVLGWGSDTEAFF. The CDR3, as DNA: TGCAGCGTCCTCGGGTGGGGGTCGGACACTGAAGCCTTCTTT.